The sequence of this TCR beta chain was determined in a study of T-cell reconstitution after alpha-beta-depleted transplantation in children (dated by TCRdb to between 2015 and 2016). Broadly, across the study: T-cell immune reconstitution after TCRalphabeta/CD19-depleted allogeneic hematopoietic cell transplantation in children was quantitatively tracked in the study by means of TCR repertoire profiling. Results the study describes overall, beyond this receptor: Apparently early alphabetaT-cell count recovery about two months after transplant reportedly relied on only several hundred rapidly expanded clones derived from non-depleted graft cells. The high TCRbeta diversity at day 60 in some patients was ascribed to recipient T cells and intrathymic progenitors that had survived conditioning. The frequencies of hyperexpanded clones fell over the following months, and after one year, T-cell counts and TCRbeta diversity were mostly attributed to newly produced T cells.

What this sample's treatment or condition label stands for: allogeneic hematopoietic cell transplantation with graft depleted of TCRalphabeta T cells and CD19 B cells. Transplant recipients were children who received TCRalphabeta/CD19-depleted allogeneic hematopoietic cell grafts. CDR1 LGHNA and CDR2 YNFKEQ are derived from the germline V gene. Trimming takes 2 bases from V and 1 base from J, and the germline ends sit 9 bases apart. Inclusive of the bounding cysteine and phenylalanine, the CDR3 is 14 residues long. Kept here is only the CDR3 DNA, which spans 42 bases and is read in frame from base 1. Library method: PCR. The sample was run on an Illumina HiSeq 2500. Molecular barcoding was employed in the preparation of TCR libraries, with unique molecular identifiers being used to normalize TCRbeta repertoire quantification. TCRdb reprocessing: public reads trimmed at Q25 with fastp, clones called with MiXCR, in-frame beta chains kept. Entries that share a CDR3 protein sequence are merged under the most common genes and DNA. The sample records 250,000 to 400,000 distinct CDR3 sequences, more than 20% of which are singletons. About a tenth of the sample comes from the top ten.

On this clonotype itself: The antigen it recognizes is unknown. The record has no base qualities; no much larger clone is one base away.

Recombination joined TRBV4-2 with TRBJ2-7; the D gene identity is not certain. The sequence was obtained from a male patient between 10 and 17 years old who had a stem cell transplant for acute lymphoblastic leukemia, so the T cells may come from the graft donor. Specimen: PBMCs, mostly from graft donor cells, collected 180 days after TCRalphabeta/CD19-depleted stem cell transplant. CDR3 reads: CASSQPRLSYEQYF. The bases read TGTGCCAGCAGCCAACCGCGGCTTTCCTACGAGCAGTACTTC.